The 17 T cell receptor beta chains reported below all come from one sample, sequenced in a study of CD8+ T cells in alopecia areata. Treatment in this sample: oral pan-JAK inhibitor, 5-10 mg twice daily. RNA extraction and reverse transcription yielded cDNA as sequencing template. Using immunoSEQ multiplex PCR, the repertoire was profiled, and TCRdb retains in-frame clones only, with some absent. The sample lists about 200,000 clones, 60% seen once, with approximately 3.5% in the top ten. Specimen: CD4+ T cells sorted from blood, collected at week 4, from a patient treated with tofacitinib. These receptors originate from a human donor with alopecia areata.

This clone has a handful of counts. The chain carries TRBV15 and TRBJ2-1; 10 bases agree with TRBD1. The CDR3 has 18 amino acids. Per germline, CDR1 LNHNV and CDR2 YYDKDF (reference sequence). The trim removed 0 bases at V and 7 bases at J, leaving 12 bases unmatched. CDR3 sequence (DNA): TGTGCCACCAGCAGAGATCAAGGGACAGGGGTAAAAAGGAATGAGCAGTTCTTC. Its protein is CATSRDQGTGVKRNEQFF.

The chain recombines TRBV4-2 with TRBJ1-2; a weak D match, TRBD1 (5 bases). The CDR3 is made up of 17 amino acids. Trimming shortened V by 0 bases and J by 6 bases, and 20 bases separated the two germline ends. The germline CDR1 and CDR2 sequences are LGHNA and YNFKEQ. The CDR3 loop is CASSQDLAQRGRDGYTF. The CDR3 region has the DNA TGTGCCAGCAGCCAAGACCTTGCACAACGGGGCCGTGATGGCTACACCTTC.

CDR3 in amino acids: CAWSVISGSYNEQFF. CDR3 sequence (DNA): TGTGCCTGGAGTGTAATAAGCGGGTCCTACAATGAGCAGTTCTTC. This chain links TRBV30 with TRBJ2-1, with TRBD2 as a possible D gene (6 bases). Germline V gives CDR1 GTSNPN, CDR2 SVGIG (reference sequence). V was trimmed by 0 bases and J by 1 base, leaving 10 bases between them. There are 15 residues in the CDR3.

This clone turned up a few times. This chain connects TRBV6-5 to TRBJ2-7; D may be TRBD2 (6 bases). Germline lookup yields CDR1 MNHEY and CDR2 SVGAGI. V was clipped by 1 base and J by 4 bases, with 11 bases between them. The CDR3 sequence is 14 residues long. The CDR3 nucleotides are TGTGCCAGCAGTTACTTCGGGAGAGGATACGAGCAGTACTTC. This gives the protein CASSYFGRGYEQYF.

The chain has TRBV30 and TRBJ2-4; 7 positions match TRBD1. After removal of 1 base from V and 2 bases from J, the junction contained 5 bases not matched to a gene. The V gene's germline CDR1 is GTSNPN and CDR2 SVGIG (reference sequence). The CDR3 has 15 residues. CDR3 DNA sequence: TGTGCCTGGAGTGGGGACAGACTATCCAAAAACATTCAGTACTTC. Protein product: CAWSGDRLSKNIQYF.

The chain carries TRBV7-2 and TRBJ1-6; D possibly corresponds to TRBD1 (6 bases). Germline V CDR1 and CDR2: SGHTA, FQGNSA. The CDR3 runs to 19 residues. V lost 1 base, J lost 4 bases, and 20 bases lay in between. The chain's CDR3 is CASSLDVTTGLGYNSPLHF. CDR3 sequence (DNA): TGTGCCAGCAGCTTAGACGTTACAACAGGGCTGGGATATAATTCACCCCTCCACTTT.

This clone was recorded a few times. The chain has TRBV30 and TRBJ1-2; D might be TRBD1 (5 bases). The CDR3 runs 16 residues. Germline CDR1 reads GTSNPN; CDR2 reads SVGIG (reference sequence). Trimming pared 1 base from V and 6 bases from J, leaving 21 bases between. CDR3 region: CAWSAKSRGRRHGYTF. CDR3 nucleotide sequence: TGTGCCTGGAGTGCAAAATCCCGGGGCCGAAGACATGGCTACACCTTC.

The CDR3 coding sequence is TGCGCCAGCAGCACCGGGACTCATAATGAAAAACTGTTTTTT. It encodes CASSTGTHNEKLFF. The chain uses TRBV5-1 and TRBJ1-4; D may be TRBD1 (5 bases). The CDR3 length is 14 residues. In germline, CDR1 is SGHRS, CDR2 YFSETQ. V lost 4 bases to trimming and J lost 4 bases, with 11 bases between them.

The chain recombines TRBV6-1 with TRBJ1-5; 7 bases align to TRBD1. CDR3 length equals 14 residues. V trimming: 10 bases; J trimming: 5 bases; junction bases outside the gene matches: 11. Germline CDR1 MNHNS, CDR2 SASEGT. CDR3 sequence (DNA): TGTGCCACTCAGGGGTACAGGGGACATCAGCCCCAGCATTTT. Its translation: CATQGYRGHQPQHF.

The chain has TRBV13 and TRBJ2-4, with D possibly being TRBD2 (6 bases). The germline CDR1 and CDR2 sequences are PRHDT and FYEKMQ (reference sequence). This CDR3 is 13 amino acids long. Trimming removed 2 bases from V and 9 bases from J, with 11 bases in between. CDR3 DNA: TGTGCCAGCAGCTTATCTTACGGGGGCATTCAGTACTTC. This sequence encodes CASSLSYGGIQYF.

The V gene is TRBV5-1, the J gene TRBJ2-1; TRBD1 aligns across 10 bases. The germline V gene encodes CDR1 SGHRS and CDR2 YFSETQ. CDR3 size: 15 residues. The junction had 6 bases not matched to a gene; V was cut back by 4 bases and J by 5 bases. Written as DNA, the CDR3 is TGCGCCAGCAGCCTTTGGGACAGGGGAGACAATGAGCAGTTCTTC. This codes for CASSLWDRGDNEQFF.

The rearrangement joins TRBV27 to TRBJ1-1, with 8 bases aligning to TRBD1. The germline gives CDR1 MNHEY, CDR2 SMNVEV (reference sequence). The CDR3 loop spans 12 amino acids. V was clipped by 5 bases and J by 9 bases; unmatched bases: 5. The DNA for the CDR3 is TGTGCCAGCAGTCCCGACAGGGGAAAAGCTTTCTTT. Its translation: CASSPDRGKAFF.

The genes are TRBV4-2 and TRBJ2-3; 10 positions agree with TRBD2. Unmatched junction bases numbered 8, after V lost 0 bases and J lost 5 bases. This CDR3 region has 17 residues. CDR1 is LGHNA and CDR2 is YNFKEQ in the germline V gene. CDR3 in DNA: TGTGCCAGCAGCCAAGATCCCCAGCGGGGGGGCGGAGATACGCAGTATTTT. This translates into CASSQDPQRGGGDTQYF.

This chain connects TRBV29-1 to TRBJ1-1; D gene ambiguous. V dropped 3 bases and J dropped 1 base, with 12 bases sitting between them. This CDR3 has 14 residues. Per germline, CDR1 SQVTM and CDR2 ANQGSEA. The CDR3 DNA reads as TGCAGCGTTGAGCCGCGTTGGGAGAACACTGAAGCTTTCTTT. Amino acid sequence: CSVEPRWENTEAFF. Looking up the rest from reference TRBV29-1 and TRBJ1-1 gives the full variable domain: SAVISQKPSRDICQRGTSLTIQCQVDSQVTMMFWYRQQPGQSLTLIATANQGSEATYESGFVIDKFPISRPNLTFSTLTVSNMSPEDSSIYLCSVEPRWENTEAFFGQGTRLTVV.

In its sample, this clone was seen a few times. The V and J genes are TRBV9 and TRBJ2-3, with 10 positions matching TRBD2. Germline V gene data show CDR1 as SGDLS and CDR2 as YYNGEE. The CDR3 consists of 15 residues. V gave up 2 bases and J gave up 0 bases; unmatched junction bases: 0. Written as DNA, the CDR3 is TGTGCCAGCAGCGTTAGCGGGGGGAGCACAGATACGCAGTATTTT. This translates into CASSVSGGSTDTQYF.

This clone was found once. This chain joins TRBV30 and TRBJ2-5, with a possible D match to TRBD2 (6 bases). The CDR3 consists of 14 residues. V dropped 1 base and J dropped 5 bases, with 14 bases sitting between them. Germline V gene sequence: CDR1 GTSNPN, CDR2 SVGIG (reference sequence). In DNA form, the CDR3 reads TGTGCCTGGAGTGCCCCCTGGGGAGGCGAGACCCAGTACTTC. This sequence encodes CAWSAPWGGETQYF.

The chain is built from TRBV28 and TRBJ2-4, with D possibly being TRBD2 (5 bases). The CDR3 loop spans 13 amino acids. In germline, CDR1 is MDHEN, CDR2 SYDVKM. CDR3 in DNA: TGTGGCACTGACCCGAGGGATTCAAACATTCAGTACTTC. As protein: CGTDPRDSNIQYF.